Listed below are T cell receptor beta chains from one sample, sequenced in a study of blood T cell repertoires in COVID-19. Only in-frame clones appear in the TCRdb table, and some are missing; sequencing was by immunoSEQ multiplex PCR. The data hold roughly 290,000 clones, with around 87% observed a single time. Input material: peripheral blood. The receptor set was obtained from a woman in her 50s who had recovered from COVID-19. CDR3s include the opening cysteine and the closing phenylalanine or tryptophan. Fields, in order: clone size, D gene, V gene, J gene, CDR3 protein, CDR3 DNA. A D gene is named only where the DNA matches it firmly. Clone size is stated in some rows and not others, as once, few, many or a class when expanded.

size: -; D: -; V: TRBV28; J: TRBJ2-5; CDR3: CASSLSGAQETQYF; DNA: TGTGCCAGCAGTCTTTCGGGAGCACAAGAGACCCAGTACTTC
size: -; D: -; V: TRBV7-9; J: TRBJ1-4; CDR3: CASSRTGTNEKLFF; DNA: TGTGCCAGCAGCCGCACAGGGACGAATGAAAAACTGTTTTTT
size: -; D: -; V: TRBV12-5; J: TRBJ1-1; CDR3: CASGLASGRAFF; DNA: TGTGCTAGTGGTTTGGCCTCAGGGAGGGCTTTCTTT
size: -; D: -; V: TRBV29-1; J: TRBJ1-1; CDR3: CSAQPDSPEAFF; DNA: TGCAGCGCCCAACCCGACAGCCCTGAAGCTTTCTTT
size: -; D: TRBD1; V: TRBV19; J: TRBJ2-7; CDR3: CASKGTGGYEQYF; DNA: TGTGCCAGCAAAGGGACAGGGGGCTACGAGCAGTACTTC
size: -; D: TRBD1; V: TRBV4-2; J: TRBJ1-2; CDR3: CASSQALGQGSGGYTF; DNA: TGTGCCAGCAGCCAGGCCCTAGGACAGGGGAGCGGTGGCTACACCTTC
size: few; D: TRBD1; V: TRBV7-9; J: TRBJ1-2; CDR3: CASSLGGQGNYGYTF; DNA: TGTGCCAGCAGCTTAGGGGGACAGGGTAACTATGGCTACACCTTC
size: once; D: -; V: TRBV30; J: TRBJ2-2; CDR3: CAWRATRNTGELFF; DNA: TGTGCCTGGAGGGCGACACGGAACACCGGGGAGCTGTTTTTT
size: -; D: TRBD2; V: TRBV7-9; J: TRBJ2-1; CDR3: CASIHSGGAIEQFF; DNA: TGTGCCAGCATCCATAGCGGGGGGGCGATTGAGCAGTTCTTC
size: once; D: -; V: TRBV2; J: TRBJ1-1; CDR3: CASSEGGTEAFF; DNA: TGTGCCAGCAGCGAAGGAGGCACTGAAGCTTTCTTT
size: -; D: TRBD1; V: TRBV19; J: TRBJ2-1; CDR3: CASSTTGVDSPFF; DNA: TGTGCCAGTAGTACGACAGGGGTGGATAGTCCGTTCTTC
size: -; D: -; V: TRBV15; J: TRBJ2-7; CDR3: CATSRDRGLIEPHEQYF; DNA: TGTGCCACCAGCAGAGACAGAGGGCTCATCGAGCCGCACGAGCAGTACTTC
size: -; D: -; V: TRBV28; J: TRBJ2-3; CDR3: CASSLSTAADTQYF; DNA: TGTGCCAGCAGTTTATCTACTGCGGCAGATACGCAGTATTTT
size: -; D: -; V: TRBV29-1; J: TRBJ1-4; CDR3: CSASGVGEKLFF; DNA: TGCAGCGCCAGCGGAGTAGGCGAAAAACTGTTTTTT
size: -; D: TRBD1; V: TRBV5-6; J: TRBJ2-7; CDR3: CASSLTPGQVYEQYF; DNA: TGTGCCAGCAGCTTGACTCCGGGACAGGTTTACGAGCAGTACTTC
size: few; D: -; V: TRBV27; J: TRBJ1-1; CDR3: CASSIRSGANTEAFF; DNA: TGTGCCAGCAGTATCCGGTCTGGGGCGAACACTGAAGCTTTCTTT
size: -; D: -; V: TRBV28; J: TRBJ1-5; CDR3: CASMRGGSNQPQHF; DNA: TGTGCCAGCATGCGAGGAGGAAGCAATCAGCCCCAGCATTTT